This T cell receptor beta chain was sequenced for a study of T cells after yellow fever vaccination. Study details: SMART-Seq v4 Ultra Low Input prepared the low-cell-number fractions. Findings and caveats of the study: Although most clonotypes did not, a small share appeared in both CD4 and CD8 compartments.

Germline CDR1 reads SGHTA; CDR2 reads FQGNSA. V shed 0 bases and J 7 bases; nucleotides not matched to a gene: 10. CDR3 length: 17 residues. This clonotype was seen a handful of times. Its antigen remains unknown. Generation of TCR cDNA used 5'RACE template switching (which added a universal primer site and UMIs). TCRdb reanalysed the 5' RACE reads using MiXCR and keeps one entry per CDR3 protein. The profile shows 250,000 to 400,000 distinct CDR3 sequences, around 4.3% of them singletons. This clonotype was sampled from a man between 18 and 35 years old who received the YFV17D yellow fever vaccine. The starting material was PBMCs, obtained 15 days after the yellow fever booster vaccination. The chain carries TRBV7-2 and TRBJ1-5, with 9 positions matching TRBD1. CDR3 DNA: TGTGCCAGCAGCTTAGCGATTTGGACAGGGGTGGACCAGCCCCAGCATTTT. Translation: CASSLAIWTGVDQPQHF.